This T cell receptor beta chain stems from a study of blood T cells in healthy people across ages. Germline-derived CDR1 and CDR2 are DFQATT and SNEGSKA (reference sequence). V was pared by 6 bases and J by 4 bases, with 15 bases between. The CDR3 consists of 14 residues. With a J-beta primer mix and a sample-barcoded 5' primer, a second PCR ran roughly 6 to 11 cycles. MiXCR, run by TCRdb on the 5' RACE reads, gives a single entry per CDR3 protein. The repertoire holds 1.4 million or so distinct CDR3 sequences, with approximately 43% as singletons. Sequenced input: blood. The clonotype was recovered from a woman aged 18 to 35 in good health. V is TRBV20-1 and J is TRBJ2-2; the D gene could be TRBD1 or TRBD2 (6 bases each). The CDR3 here is CSANGGRTTGELFF. CDR3 DNA sequence: TGCAGTGCGAATGGGGGGCGGACCACCGGGGAGCTGTTTTTT.